This TCR beta chain derives from a study of shared clonotypes between healthy human individuals. The method was immunoSEQ multiplex PCR; TCRdb's version includes in-frame clones alone and lacks a portion of them. The sample has some 2 million clones, 85% to 95% seen once. The TCR was taken from a man between 18 and 29 years old in good health. Sequenced: naive CD4+ T cells sorted from blood. Subset reported: CD45RA+ positively selected.

The CDR3 protein is CASSSPRAGNEKLFF. The CDR3 DNA is TGTGCCAGCAGTTCCCCCAGGGCAGGGAATGAAAAACTGTTTTTT. The chain combines TRBV28 with TRBJ1-4; perhaps TRBD1 as D (5 bases). V was pared by 4 bases and J by 5 bases, with 14 bases between. The CDR3 loop spans 15 amino acids. Germline lookup yields CDR1 MDHEN and CDR2 SYDVKM.